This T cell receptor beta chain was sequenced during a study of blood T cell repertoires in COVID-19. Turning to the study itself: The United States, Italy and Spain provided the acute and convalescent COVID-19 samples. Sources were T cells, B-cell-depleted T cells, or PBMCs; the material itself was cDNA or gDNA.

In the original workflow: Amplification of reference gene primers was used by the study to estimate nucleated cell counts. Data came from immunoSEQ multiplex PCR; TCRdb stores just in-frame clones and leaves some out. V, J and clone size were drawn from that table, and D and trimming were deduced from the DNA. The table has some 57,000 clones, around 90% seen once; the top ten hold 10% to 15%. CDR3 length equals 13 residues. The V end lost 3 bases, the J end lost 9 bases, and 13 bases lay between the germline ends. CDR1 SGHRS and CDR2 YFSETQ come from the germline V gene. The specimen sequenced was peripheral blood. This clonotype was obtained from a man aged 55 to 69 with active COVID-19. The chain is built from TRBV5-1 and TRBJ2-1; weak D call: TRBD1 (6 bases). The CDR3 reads CASSSSGAVEQFF. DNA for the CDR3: TGCGCCAGCAGCTCGTCAGGGGCGGTTGAGCAGTTCTTC.